A single TCR beta chain is shown here with its context. This record comes from a study of patients and donors after allogeneic stem cell transplantation. The CDR3 runs 15 residues. The ends lost 4 bases at V and 8 bases at J; junction bases unmatched: 11. Germline V CDR1 and CDR2: SGHRS, YFSETQ. TCRdb used MiXCR to reprocess the RT-PCR reads, holding one entry per CDR3 protein. The sample lists approximately 21,000 distinct CDR3 sequences; 25% to 30% were seen once. The V call is TRBV5-1, the J call TRBJ2-4, with 8 bases aligning to TRBD2. The TCR comes from a human donor who was either an allogeneic HSCT recipient or a stem cell or donor lymphocyte infusion donor (not recorded which). It is not recorded whose cells these are; they may come from a transplant donor. Sequenced input: blood, either unsorted or a sorted T cell fraction (not recorded which). CDR3 coding DNA: TGCGCCAGCAGCACCACCGGGACTAGGTTTGACATTCAGTACTTC. Translation gives CASSTTGTRFDIQYF.